The 25 T cell receptor beta chains presented below share a single source sample, sequenced in a study of T-cell reconstitution after alpha-beta-depleted transplantation in children. The TCRbeta library incorporated unique molecular identifiers. Each CDR3 protein gets one entry after TCRdb re-called the PCR reads with MiXCR. The sample yields 100,000 to 150,000 distinct CDR3 sequences, about 21% seen once. Source: PBMCs, mostly from graft donor cells, taken 180 days after TCRalphabeta/CD19-depleted stem cell transplant. The receptors were sampled from a male patient under 10 years old who had a stem cell transplant for chronic granulomatous disease, so the T cells may come from the graft donor.

V and J are TRBV20-1 and TRBJ2-1; 9 bases fit TRBD2. The J segment lost 4 bases and the V segment lost 6 bases, leaving 10 bases of the junction unmatched. From germline, CDR1 is DFQATT and CDR2 SNEGSKA (reference sequence). The CDR3 runs 15 residues. The CDR3 nucleotides read TGCAGTGCCACCCCCCTCGCGGGAGGGTACAATGAGCAGTTCTTC. Encoded protein: CSATPLAGGYNEQFF.

This clonotype has a count of ten or more. The chain employs TRBV6-2 or TRBV6-3 and TRBJ1-1, with D maybe TRBD1 (6 bases). The CDR3 runs to 14 residues. V lost 2 bases and J lost 7, with 14 bases in between. Germline lookup yields CDR1 MNHEY and CDR2 SVGEGT. CDR3 region: CASSYGTSPFEAFF. The CDR3 nucleotides read TGTGCCAGCAGTTACGGGACATCCCCATTTGAAGCTTTCTTT.

The chain has TRBV20-1 and TRBJ2-3; 10 nucleotides align to TRBD1. Germline CDR1 DFQATT, CDR2 SNEGSKA (reference sequence). With 6 bases clipped from V and 2 bases from J, the junction kept 5 bases outside the gene matches. CDR3 length: 14 amino acids. The CDR3 loop is CSASRQGATDTQYF. CDR3 sequence (DNA): TGCAGTGCCTCCCGACAGGGGGCCACAGATACGCAGTATTTT.

V gene TRBV12-3 or TRBV12-4 combines with J gene TRBJ2-1; D possibly corresponds to TRBD1 (6 bases). There are 15 residues in the CDR3. V lost 3 bases and J lost 9, with 18 bases in between. The CDR3 sequence: CASSFQGTGLGEQFF. The CDR3 DNA reads TGTGCCAGCAGTTTTCAGGGGACGGGGCTCGGTGAGCAGTTCTTC.

This clonotype was found many times. CDR3 loop: CASNLGVEQFF. DNA for the CDR3: TGTGCCAGCAACCTGGGGGTTGAGCAGTTCTTC. This chain links TRBV12-3 or TRBV12-4 with TRBJ2-1; tentatively, D is TRBD1 or TRBD2 (5 bases each). CDR3 size: 11 residues. V was clipped by 7 bases and J by 9 bases, with 10 bases between them.

This clonotype appeared a few times. The germline gene is not matched at one end of the junction; a read error may be the cause. The rearrangement links TRBV27 to TRBJ2-7; D is possibly TRBD1 or TRBD2 (5 bases each). The germline V gene has CDR1 MNHEY and CDR2 SMNVEV (reference sequence). CDR3 length equals 15 residues. CDR3 in DNA: TGTGCCAGCAGGTTATGGGGGAGTACTACCTACGAGCAGTACTTC. It translates to CASRLWGSTTYEQYF.

This rearrangement joins TRBV18 to TRBJ2-7; 8 bases match TRBD1. The ends lost 1 base at V and 2 bases at J; junction bases unmatched: 16. CDR3 size: 19 residues. Germline assignment: CDR1 KGHSH and CDR2 LQKENI. In DNA, the CDR3 is TGTGCCAGCTCACCACGGAGAGACAGGGGCCTCAGGGCAACCTACGAGCAGTACTTC. As protein: CASSPRRDRGLRATYEQYF.

This clonotype was seen only a few times. The chain has TRBV12-3 or TRBV12-4 and TRBJ1-5, with D perhaps matching TRBD1 (5 bases). Trimming removed 7 bases from V and 7 bases from J, with 17 bases in between. The CDR3 is 14 residues long. CDR3 sequence (DNA): TGTGCCAGCACCCTACGAGGGGACGGGCAGCCCCAGCATTTT. This translates into CASTLRGDGQPQHF.

This clonotype was found many times. The genes are TRBV29-1 and TRBJ2-5, with a tentative D call TRBD1 (5 bases). Between the trimmed V and J ends, which lost 3 bases and 4 bases, there was a span of 18 bases. The germline V gene encodes CDR1 SQVTM and CDR2 ANQGSEA. The CDR3 is made up of 15 amino acids. DNA of the CDR3: TGCAGCGTTGAGGAAGGTATGGGGCGGTCAGAGACCCAGTACTTC. Its translation: CSVEEGMGRSETQYF.

This clonotype was observed at least ten times. In DNA, the CDR3 is TGTGCCACCAGCACTGAAAGCGGGAGGGTCAATGAGCAGTTCTTC. Its translation is CATSTESGRVNEQFF. The chain recombines TRBV15 with TRBJ2-1; 10 bases are shared with TRBD2. V lost 4 bases to trimming and J lost 6 bases; unmatched junction nucleotides: 6. Germline V gives CDR1 LNHNV, CDR2 YYDKDF (reference sequence). The length of the CDR3 is 15 residues.

This clonotype was detected many times. V usage is TRBV10-3 and J usage is TRBJ2-7, with D uncertain. The CDR3 consists of 16 residues. Germline CDR1 and CDR2: ENHRY and SYGVKD. V was cut by 6 bases and J by 3 bases, with 21 bases left in between. CDR3 bases: TGTGCCATCAGGGAGCATGGTGACGCTGGAGTCTACGAGCAGTACTTC. This encodes CAIREHGDAGVYEQYF.

The sample holds one count of this clonotype. This chain links TRBV11-3 with TRBJ2-5, with a weak D call TRBD1 (5 bases). The CDR3 is 15 amino acids. Germline V lookup: CDR1 SGHNT, CDR2 YENEEA. Deletions cut 3 bases from V and 2 bases from J, with 13 bases between. CDR3 nucleotides: TGTGCCAGCAGCTTCGAAGGGGCAGAACAAGAGACCCAGTACTTC. Amino acids: CASSFEGAEQETQYF.

The gene calls are TRBV7-2 and TRBJ2-5; TRBD2 matches 10 bases. This CDR3 spans 17 amino acids. V was pared by 5 bases and J by 4 bases, with 13 bases of the junction left unmatched. Germline CDR1 and CDR2: SGHTA and FQGNSA. The CDR3 DNA sequence: TGTGCCAGCAGCCCCCTTCGAGTAGCGGGGGGAAGAGAGACCCAGTACTTC. Translating gives CASSPLRVAGGRETQYF.

This clonotype was picked up one time. This chain joins TRBV11-3 and TRBJ2-7; D may be TRBD1 (5 bases). Trimming took off 5 bases at V and 6 bases at J, with 14 bases between the two ends. There are 13 residues in the CDR3. Germline V gives CDR1 SGHNT, CDR2 YENEEA. The CDR3 region is CASSRAGSPEQYF. The CDR3 DNA reads TGTGCCAGCAGCCGTGCAGGGTCTCCCGAGCAGTACTTC. Complete variable domain (other parts from reference TRBV11-3 and TRBJ2-7): EAGVVQSPRYKIIEKKQPVAFWCNPISGHNTLYWYLQNLGQGPELLIRYENEEAVDDSQLPKDRFSAERLKGVDSTLKIQPAELGDSAVYLCASSRAGSPEQYFGPGTRLTVT.

The chain carries TRBV28 and TRBJ2-5; tentative D call: TRBD1 (5 bases). The CDR3 extends over 11 amino acids. Germline V gives CDR1 MDHEN, CDR2 SYDVKM. Trimming shortened V by 9 bases and J by 5 bases, and 10 bases separated the two germline ends. CDR3 residues: CASLAGETQYF. CDR3 nucleotide sequence: TGTGCCAGTCTGGCAGGGGAGACCCAGTACTTC.

This clonotype was observed a handful of times. The chain uses TRBV24-1 and TRBJ2-1; 8 positions match TRBD2. V lost 2 bases, J lost 9 bases, and 2 bases stayed unmatched. CDR3 length: 13 amino acids. The V gene's germline CDR1 is KGHDR and CDR2 SFDVKD. In nucleotides, the CDR3 is TGTGCCACCAGTGATTCGACTAGCGTTGAGCAGTTCTTC. Its protein product is CATSDSTSVEQFF.

The chain recombines TRBV12-3 or TRBV12-4 with TRBJ1-1; no definite D call. V dropped 7 bases and J dropped 5 bases, with 14 bases sitting between them. The CDR3 is 13 residues long. Here the CDR3 reads CASTWGGGTEAFF. As DNA, the CDR3 is TGTGCCAGCACCTGGGGAGGAGGGACTGAAGCTTTCTTT.

This chain links TRBV12-3 or TRBV12-4 with TRBJ2-3, with D unclear. Deletions cut 6 bases from V and 1 base from J, with 14 bases between. The CDR3 runs to 15 residues. DNA for the CDR3: TGTGCCAGCAGCTTTCGAAGGGCGGGCACAGATACGCAGTATTTT. Encoded protein: CASSFRRAGTDTQYF.

This clonotype was seen only a few times. V is TRBV5-4 and J is TRBJ1-2, with 8 bases identical to TRBD1. The germline CDR1 and CDR2 sequences are SGHNT and YYREEE (reference sequence). CDR3 length: 19 amino acids. J lost 0 bases, V lost 5 bases, and 18 bases had no gene match. The chain's CDR3 is CASSFGSGTGYGANYGYTF. The DNA of the CDR3 is TGTGCCAGCAGTTTCGGATCCGGGACAGGTTACGGGGCTAACTATGGCTACACCTTC.

This clonotype was counted only a few times. The chain recombines TRBV6-5 with TRBJ1-1, with D perhaps matching TRBD1 (5 bases). The V gene lost 3 bases and the J gene lost 5 bases, with 13 bases spanning the gap. The germline V gene encodes CDR1 MNHEY and CDR2 SVGAGI. CDR3 size: 14 residues. Here the CDR3 DNA reads TGTGCCAGCAGTTATCGACAGTGGGGGACTGAAGCTTTCTTT. Residues: CASSYRQWGTEAFF.

This clonotype was seen a few times. The genes are TRBV12-3 or TRBV12-4 and TRBJ1-1, with D possibly being TRBD1 (6 bases). Trimming shortened V by 6 bases and J by 5 bases, and 16 bases separated the two germline ends. The CDR3 runs to 14 residues. The CDR3 here is CASRYTGPGTEAFF. CDR3 nucleotides: TGTGCCAGCAGATATACAGGGCCGGGAACTGAAGCTTTCTTT.

This clonotype has ten or more counts. The V gene is TRBV5-1, the J gene TRBJ1-1; D call uncertain. The germline V gene has CDR1 SGHRS and CDR2 YFSETQ. This CDR3 contains 16 residues. The V end was cut by 4 bases, the J end by 3 bases, with 19 bases between. DNA of the CDR3: TGCGCCAGCAGCCCCCCCAAGCTGGGGTCGGACACTGAAGCTTTCTTT. This codes for CASSPPKLGSDTEAFF.

This clonotype appeared once. The chain uses TRBV5-1 and TRBJ1-2; possible D gene TRBD1, 5 bases. The CDR3 covers 19 residues. Germline CDR1 is SGHRS and CDR2 is YFSETQ. The V and J ends lost 3 bases and 0 bases respectively, with 24 bases between them. CDR3 nucleotides: TGCGCCAGCAGCTCACACCGCGGACAATCCCCATCAGCTAACTATGGCTACACCTTC. Protein sequence: CASSSHRGQSPSANYGYTF.

This clonotype appeared many times. This rearrangement joins TRBV29-1 to TRBJ2-2; 8 nucleotides line up with TRBD2. CDR1 and CDR2 from the germline V gene are SQVTM and ANQGSEA. The CDR3 is made up of 15 amino acids. Germline trimming cut 5 bases from V and 3 bases from J; bases unmatched to any gene: 8. The CDR3 DNA reads TGCAGCGTTCCAGCGGGAGTGGGGTACACCGGGGAGCTGTTTTTT. It is translated as CSVPAGVGYTGELFF.

J is TRBJ2-1 and V is TRBV20-1, with 10 bases aligning to TRBD2. The CDR3 consists of 15 residues. Germline CDR1 is DFQATT and CDR2 is SNEGSKA (reference sequence). V dropped 5 bases and J dropped 3; count of bases not matched to a gene: 7. CDR3 region: CSALSGRVGYNEQFF. In DNA form, the CDR3 reads TGCAGTGCTTTGAGCGGGAGGGTTGGCTACAATGAGCAGTTCTTC.